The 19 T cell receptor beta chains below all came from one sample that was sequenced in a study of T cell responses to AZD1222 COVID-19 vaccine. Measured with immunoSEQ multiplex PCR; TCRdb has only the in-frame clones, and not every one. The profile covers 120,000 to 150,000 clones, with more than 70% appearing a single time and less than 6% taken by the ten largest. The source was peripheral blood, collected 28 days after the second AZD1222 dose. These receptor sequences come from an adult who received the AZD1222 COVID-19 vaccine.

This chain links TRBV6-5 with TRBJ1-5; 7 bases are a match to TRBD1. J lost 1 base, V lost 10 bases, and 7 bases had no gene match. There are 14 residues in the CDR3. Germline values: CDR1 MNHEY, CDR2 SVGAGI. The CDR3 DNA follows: TGTGCCACCTACCACAGGGGAAGCAATCAGCCCCAGCATTTT. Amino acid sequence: CATYHRGSNQPQHF.

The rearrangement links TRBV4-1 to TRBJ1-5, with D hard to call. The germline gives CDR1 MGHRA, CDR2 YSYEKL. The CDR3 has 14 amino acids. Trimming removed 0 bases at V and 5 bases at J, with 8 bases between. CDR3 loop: CASSQEVGDQPQHF. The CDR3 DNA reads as TGCGCCAGCAGCCAAGAGGTTGGTGATCAGCCCCAGCATTTT.

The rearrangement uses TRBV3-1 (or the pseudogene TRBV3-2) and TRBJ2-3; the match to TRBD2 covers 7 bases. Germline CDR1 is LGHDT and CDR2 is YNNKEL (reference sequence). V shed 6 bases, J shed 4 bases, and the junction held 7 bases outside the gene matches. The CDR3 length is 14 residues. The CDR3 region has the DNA TGTGCCAGCAGAAAGGGTCTAGCGGCAGATACGCAGTATTTT. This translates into CASRKGLAADTQYF.

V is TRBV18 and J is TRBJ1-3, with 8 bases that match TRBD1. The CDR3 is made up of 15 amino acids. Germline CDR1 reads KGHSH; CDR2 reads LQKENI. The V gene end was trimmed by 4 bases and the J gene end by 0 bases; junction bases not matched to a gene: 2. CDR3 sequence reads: CASSLQGGSGNTIYF. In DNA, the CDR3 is TGTGCCAGCTCACTACAGGGGGGCTCTGGAAACACCATATATTTT. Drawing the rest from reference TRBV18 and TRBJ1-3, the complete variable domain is NAGVMQNPRHLVRRRGQEARLRCSPMKGHSHVYWYRQLPEEGLKFMVYLQKENIIDESGMPKERFSAEFPKEGPSILRIQQVVRGDSAAYFCASSLQGGSGNTIYFGEGSWLTVV.

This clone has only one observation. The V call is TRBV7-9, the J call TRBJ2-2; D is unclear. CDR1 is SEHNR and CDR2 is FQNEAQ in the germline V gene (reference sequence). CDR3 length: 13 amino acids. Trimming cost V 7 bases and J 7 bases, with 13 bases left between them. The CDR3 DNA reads TGTGCCAGCACCCAAAGGGTGGGCGGGGAGCTGTTTTTT. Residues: CASTQRVGGELFF.

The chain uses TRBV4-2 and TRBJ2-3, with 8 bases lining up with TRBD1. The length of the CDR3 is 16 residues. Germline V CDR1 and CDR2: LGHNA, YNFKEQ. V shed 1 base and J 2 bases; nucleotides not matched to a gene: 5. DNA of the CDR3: TGTGCCAGCAGCCAAGGGTGGACAGGGAACACAGATACGCAGTATTTT. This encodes CASSQGWTGNTDTQYF.

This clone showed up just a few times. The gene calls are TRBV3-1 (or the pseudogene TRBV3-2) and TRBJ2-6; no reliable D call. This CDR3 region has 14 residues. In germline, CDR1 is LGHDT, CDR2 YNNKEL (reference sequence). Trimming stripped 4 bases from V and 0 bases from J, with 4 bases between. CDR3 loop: CASSRLSGANVLTF. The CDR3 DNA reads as TGTGCCAGCAGCCGCCTCTCTGGGGCCAACGTCCTGACTTTC.

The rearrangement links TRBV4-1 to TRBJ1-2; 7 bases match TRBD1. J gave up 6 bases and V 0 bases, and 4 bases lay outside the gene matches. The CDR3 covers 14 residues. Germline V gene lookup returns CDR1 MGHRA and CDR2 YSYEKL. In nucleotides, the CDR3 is TGCGCCAGCAGCCAAGAGGGGACAGCGGATGGCTACACCTTC. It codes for CASSQEGTADGYTF.

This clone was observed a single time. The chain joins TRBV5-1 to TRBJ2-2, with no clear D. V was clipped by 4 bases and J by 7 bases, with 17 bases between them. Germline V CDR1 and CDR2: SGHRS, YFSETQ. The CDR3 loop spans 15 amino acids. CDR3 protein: CASSPRTDRSGELFF. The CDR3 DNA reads TGCGCCAGCAGCCCCCGGACCGACCGGAGCGGGGAGCTGTTTTTT.

CDR3 DNA: TGTGCCAGCAGTTATTCACTGGGACAGCTTAATCAGCCCCAGCATTTT. It translates to CASSYSLGQLNQPQHF. The V call is TRBV6-5, the J call TRBJ1-5; the match to TRBD1 covers 7 bases. The germline gives CDR1 MNHEY, CDR2 SVGAGI. The CDR3 has 16 amino acids. The V and J ends lost 3 bases and 4 bases, in that order; junction bases with no gene match: 9.

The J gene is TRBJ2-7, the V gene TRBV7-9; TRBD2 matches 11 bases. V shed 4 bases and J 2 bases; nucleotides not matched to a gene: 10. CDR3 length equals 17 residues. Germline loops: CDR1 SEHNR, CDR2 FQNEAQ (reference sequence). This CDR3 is CASSYNIGTSGPYEQYF. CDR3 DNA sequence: TGTGCCAGCAGCTATAACATAGGGACTAGCGGTCCCTACGAGCAGTACTTC.

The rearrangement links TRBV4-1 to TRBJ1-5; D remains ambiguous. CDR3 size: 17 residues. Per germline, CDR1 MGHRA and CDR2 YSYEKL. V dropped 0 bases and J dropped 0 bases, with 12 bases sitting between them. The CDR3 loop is CASSQERDWYSNQPQHF. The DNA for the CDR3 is TGCGCCAGCAGCCAAGAGAGGGATTGGTATAGCAATCAGCCCCAGCATTTT.

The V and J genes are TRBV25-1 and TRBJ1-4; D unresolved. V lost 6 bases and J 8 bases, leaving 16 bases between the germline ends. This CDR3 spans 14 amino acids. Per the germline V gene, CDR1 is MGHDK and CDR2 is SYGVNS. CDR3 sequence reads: CASREFGVNEKLFF. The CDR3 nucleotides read TGTGCCAGCAGGGAGTTCGGGGTCAACGAAAAACTGTTTTTT. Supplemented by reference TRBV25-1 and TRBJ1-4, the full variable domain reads EADIYQTPRYLVIGTGKKITLECSQTMGHDKMYWYQQDPGMELHLIHYSYGVNSTEKGDLSSESTVSRIRTEHFPLTLESARPSHTSQYLCASREFGVNEKLFFGSGTQLSVL.

The CDR3 region has the DNA TGTGCCATCAGTGAGTCTACCTTACAGGTGAACACTGAAGCTTTCTTT. Translating it yields CAISESTLQVNTEAFF. The chain employs TRBV10-3 and TRBJ1-1; TRBD1 might be the D (5 bases). The germline V gene has CDR1 ENHRY and CDR2 SYGVKD. Trimming shortened V by 0 bases and J by 0 bases, and 11 bases separated the two germline ends. This CDR3 spans 16 amino acids.

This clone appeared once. The CDR3 loop is CAWRRLAGVRTGELFF. CDR3 DNA sequence: TGTGCCTGGAGGAGGCTAGCGGGGGTGCGGACCGGGGAGCTGTTTTTT. This chain uses TRBV30 with TRBJ2-2, with TRBD2 matching over 10 bases. The ends lost 3 bases at V and 5 bases at J; junction bases unmatched: 9. From germline, CDR1 is GTSNPN and CDR2 SVGIG (reference sequence). The CDR3 has 16 residues.

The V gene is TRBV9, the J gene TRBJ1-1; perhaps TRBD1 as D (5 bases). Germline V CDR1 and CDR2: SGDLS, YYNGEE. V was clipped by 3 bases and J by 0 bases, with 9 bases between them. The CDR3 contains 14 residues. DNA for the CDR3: TGTGCCAGCAGCGCGCGGGGGATGAACACTGAAGCTTTCTTT. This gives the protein CASSARGMNTEAFF.

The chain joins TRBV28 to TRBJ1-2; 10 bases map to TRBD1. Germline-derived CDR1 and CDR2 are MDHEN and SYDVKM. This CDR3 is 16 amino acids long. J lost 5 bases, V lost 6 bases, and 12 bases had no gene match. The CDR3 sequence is CASRRVGGQGEYGYTF. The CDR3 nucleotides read TGTGCCAGCAGACGGGTGGGCGGACAGGGGGAATATGGCTACACCTTC.

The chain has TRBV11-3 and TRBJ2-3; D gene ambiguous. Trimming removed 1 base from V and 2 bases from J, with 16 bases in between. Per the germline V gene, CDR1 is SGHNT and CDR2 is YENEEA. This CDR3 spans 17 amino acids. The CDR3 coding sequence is TGTGCCAGCAGCTTAGGCTGGCCCGGCCCCCTCACAGATACGCAGTATTTT. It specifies CASSLGWPGPLTDTQYF.

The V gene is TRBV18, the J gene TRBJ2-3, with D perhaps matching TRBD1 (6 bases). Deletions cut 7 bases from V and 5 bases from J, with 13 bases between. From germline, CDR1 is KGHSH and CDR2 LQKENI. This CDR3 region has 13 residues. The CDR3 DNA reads TGTGCCAGCTGCCCGGGACAAAGAGATACGCAGTATTTT. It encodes CASCPGQRDTQYF.